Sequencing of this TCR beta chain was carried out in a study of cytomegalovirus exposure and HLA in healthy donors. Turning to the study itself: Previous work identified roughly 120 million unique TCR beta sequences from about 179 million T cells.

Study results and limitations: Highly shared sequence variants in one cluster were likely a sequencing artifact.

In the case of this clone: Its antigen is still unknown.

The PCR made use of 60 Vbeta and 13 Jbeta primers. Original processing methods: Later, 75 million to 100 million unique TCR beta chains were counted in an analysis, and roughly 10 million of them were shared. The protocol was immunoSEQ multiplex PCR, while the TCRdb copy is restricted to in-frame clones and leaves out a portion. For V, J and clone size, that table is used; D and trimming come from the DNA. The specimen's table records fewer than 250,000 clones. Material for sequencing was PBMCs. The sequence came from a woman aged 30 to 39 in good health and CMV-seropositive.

CDR3: CASSDGQGSGTEAFF. CDR3 bases: TGCGCCAGCAGCGATGGACAGGGGTCGGGCACTGAAGCTTTCTTT. The chain uses TRBV5-1 and TRBJ1-1; 9 bases are a match to TRBD1. Trimming removed 4 bases from V and 4 bases from J; junction bases left unmatched: 8. This CDR3 has 15 residues. From germline, CDR1 is SGHRS and CDR2 YFSETQ.